This TCR beta chain appears in the sequencing data of a study of blood T cell repertoires in COVID-19. Background on the study: Samples of COVID-19 (acute and convalescent) were obtained from the United States, Italy and Spain. Sources were T cells, B-cell-depleted T cells, or PBMCs; the material itself was cDNA or gDNA.

In the authors' methods: Amplification of reference gene primers was used by the study to estimate nucleated cell counts. Method: immunoSEQ multiplex PCR; TCRdb's copy keeps in-frame clones and lacks some. The V and J calls and clone size are taken from that table; D and trimming were inferred from the DNA. The table records tens of thousands of clones, around 85% of them present only once. CDR1 and CDR2 (germline): SGHRS, YFSETQ. CDR3 length equals 14 residues. The germline V and J ends were trimmed by 5 bases and 6 bases, with 17 bases remaining between them. This clone was counted only a few times.

This sequence was found in a human donor in a cohort sampled during active COVID-19. The sequenced material came from peripheral blood. J is TRBJ1-2 and V is TRBV5-1; TRBD1 is a possible D gene (5 bases). CDR3 coding DNA: TGCGCCAGCAGGCCCGGGGGGGAAACAGATGGCTACACCTTC. This translates into CASRPGGETDGYTF.